This T cell receptor beta chain was documented in a study of blood T cell repertoires in COVID-19. Across the whole study: Samples came from the United States, Italy and Spain, spanning acute and convalescent COVID-19. The analysed material was cDNA or gDNA that came from T cells, B-cell-depleted T cells, or PBMCs.

Trimming cost V 1 base and J 0 bases; bases outside gene matches: 12. Germline loops: CDR1 SGHVS, CDR2 FNYEAQ. The CDR3 extends over 19 amino acids. In the original analysis: Scientists estimated how many nucleated cells there were by amplifying reference gene primers. Repertoires were generated with immunoSEQ multiplex PCR, while TCRdb's copy carries only in-frame clones and drops some. For V, J and clone size, that table is used; D and trimming come from the DNA. There are about 250,000 clones in the sample; around 88% occur only once, and approximately 5.9% lies in the top ten. J is TRBJ2-7 and V is TRBV7-6, with 10 bases fitting TRBD1. This clonotype was obtained from a man at least 80 years old with acute or convalescent COVID-19. The specimen sequenced was peripheral blood. CDR3 in DNA: TGTGCCAGCAGCTTAGTTTCCGGACAGGGGGATACCTTCTCCTACGAGCAGTACTTC. Protein sequence: CASSLVSGQGDTFSYEQYF.